This TCR beta chain was captured in a study of blood T cells in healthy people across ages. A second about 6 to 11 cycle PCR used barcoded and J-beta primers. Tagging of each cDNA molecule was performed by a template-switch adaptor with 12 random nucleotides. Each single sample gave us at least 2.5 million CDR3-containing paired-end reads. TCRdb analysed the 5' RACE reads with MiXCR anew, one entry per CDR3 protein. The repertoire holds 730,000 or so distinct CDR3 sequences, with around 46% as singletons. Each sample had at least 6 million PBMCs isolated. The clonotype comes from a woman aged 55-69 years in good health. The sample comprised blood.

The CDR3 coding sequence is TGCAGTGCTACCCCGGGACAGGACCATCAGCCCCAGCATTTT. This translates into CSATPGQDHQPQHF. This rearrangement joins TRBV20-1 to TRBJ1-5; TRBD1 matches at 8 bases. CDR1 is DFQATT, CDR2 SNEGSKA, per germline (reference sequence). With 4 bases clipped from V and 5 bases from J, the junction kept 7 bases outside the gene matches. The length of the CDR3 is 14 residues.